This entry lists 32 T cell receptor beta chains sequenced from one sample in a study of beta chain features in type 1 diabetes. Reverse transcribing all isolated RNA meant expressed TCRB transcripts were sequenced. The protocol was immunoSEQ multiplex PCR, while the TCRdb copy is restricted to in-frame clones and leaves out a portion. The sample consists of approximately 200,000 clones, over 7.5% of them appearing once. Sequencing input: naive CD4+ T cells from blood. These TCRs come from a woman under 30 in good health.

V gene TRBV30 combines with J gene TRBJ1-5; D is possibly TRBD1 (5 bases). Germline CDR1 reads GTSNPN; CDR2 reads SVGIG (reference sequence). V dropped 0 bases and J dropped 4 bases, with 19 bases sitting between them. This CDR3 contains 17 residues. The CDR3 loop is CAWSVSFQGYNNQPQHF. CDR3 bases: TGTGCCTGGAGTGTATCGTTCCAGGGTTATAATAATCAGCCCCAGCATTTT.

This rearrangement joins TRBV25-1 to TRBJ1-1; D gene uncertain. The germline V gene encodes CDR1 MGHDK and CDR2 SYGVNS. V lost 7 bases to trimming and J lost 4 bases, with 22 bases between them. The CDR3 loop spans 16 amino acids. In nucleotides, the CDR3 is TGTGCCAGCATAGGTTACACGTCGGGGATGGGCACTGAAGCTTTCTTT. Residues: CASIGYTSGMGTEAFF.

J is TRBJ1-2 and V is TRBV20-1; no definite D call. There are 10 residues in the CDR3. The ends were cut back, 5 bases at V and 8 bases at J, with 9 bases in the middle. The germline CDR1 and CDR2 sequences are DFQATT and SNEGSKA (reference sequence). The CDR3 loop reads CSAPGVGYTF. CDR3 nucleotides: TGCAGTGCTCCCGGGGTGGGCTACACCTTC.

The gene calls are TRBV15 and TRBJ2-5, with 11 positions matching TRBD2. The CDR3 sequence is 19 residues long. The germline V gene encodes CDR1 LNHNV and CDR2 YYDKDF (reference sequence). Trimming removed 2 bases from V and 4 bases from J; junction bases left unmatched: 15. CDR3: CATSRPPSGGSVLGETQYF. As DNA, the CDR3 is TGTGCCACCAGCAGACCCCCTAGCGGGGGGTCAGTTTTAGGAGAGACCCAGTACTTC.

The chain is built from TRBV2 and TRBJ2-1; D not resolved. Germline-derived CDR1 and CDR2 are SNHLY and FYNNEI. Trimming removed 1 base at V and 7 bases at J, with 11 bases between. This CDR3 has 14 residues. The CDR3 loop is CASSEVVYSNEQFF. DNA for the CDR3: TGTGCCAGCAGTGAAGTGGTGTACAGTAATGAGCAGTTCTTC.

The chain uses TRBV7-9 and TRBJ2-1, with D possibly TRBD2 on 5 matching bases. With 1 base removed from V and 5 bases from J, the gap between germline ends came to 12 bases. Germline V lookup: CDR1 SEHNR, CDR2 FQNEAQ (reference sequence). The CDR3 consists of 15 residues. The CDR3 loop is CASSLVAADDNEQFF. The CDR3 DNA follows: TGTGCCAGCAGCTTAGTTGCAGCGGACGACAATGAGCAGTTCTTC.

This clone was seen only a few times. The V and J genes are TRBV5-1 and TRBJ2-5, with no clear D. This CDR3 region has 13 residues. Trimming pared 1 base from V and 1 base from J, leaving 5 bases between. Germline CDR1 is SGHRS and CDR2 is YFSETQ. CDR3 nucleotides: TGCGCCAGCAGCTTGTTCTCCCAAGAGACCCAGTACTTC. Protein: CASSLFSQETQYF.

The chain is built from TRBV29-1 and TRBJ2-5; 11 bases fit TRBD2. Trimming cost V 3 bases and J 4 bases; bases outside gene matches: 13. CDR3 length: 17 residues. The germline V gene encodes CDR1 SQVTM and CDR2 ANQGSEA. Here the CDR3 reads CSVEGGIAGGPGETQYF. CDR3 nucleotides: TGCAGCGTTGAGGGGGGGATAGCGGGAGGGCCAGGAGAGACCCAGTACTTC.

V is TRBV19 and J is TRBJ2-1, with 7 bases that match TRBD2. Germline V lookup: CDR1 LNHDA, CDR2 SQIVND (reference sequence). Germline trimming cut 7 bases from V and 4 bases from J; bases unmatched to any gene: 10. This CDR3 contains 15 residues. The CDR3 bases are TGTGCCAGTACTCTCGCGGGAGAACCTTACAATGAGCAGTTCTTC. Its protein product is CASTLAGEPYNEQFF. Drawing the rest from reference TRBV19 and TRBJ2-1, the complete variable domain is DGGITQSPKYLFRKEGQNVTLSCEQNLNHDAMYWYRQDPGQGLRLIYYSQIVNDFQKGDIAEGYSVSREKKESFPLTVTSAQKNPTAFYLCASTLAGEPYNEQFFGPGTRLTVL.

This clone was seen a handful of times. The gene calls are TRBV21-1 and TRBJ1-2; the D call in the table, TRBD1, was not verified against the DNA. TRBV21-1 is classified as a pseudogene. The CDR3 consists of 11 residues. Written as DNA, the CDR3 is TGTGCCAGCAGCCGGGACAACGGCTACACCTTC. Its protein product is CASSRDNGYTF.

This clone appeared a few times. The chain uses TRBV5-6 and TRBJ1-1, with D perhaps matching TRBD1 (6 bases). CDR1 and CDR2 from the germline V gene are SGHDT and YYEEEE. With 3 bases removed from V and 4 bases from J, the gap between germline ends came to 19 bases. The CDR3 loop spans 16 amino acids. DNA for the CDR3: TGTGCCAGCAGCTCCATACCGACAGGTTGGGGCACTGAAGCTTTCTTT. Protein product: CASSSIPTGWGTEAFF.

This clone has only a few counts. The chain carries TRBV19 and TRBJ2-7; 12 positions agree with TRBD2. The CDR3 runs to 14 residues. Looked up from germline, CDR1 is LNHDA and CDR2 is SQIVND (reference sequence). V was pared by 6 bases and J by 3 bases, with 3 bases of the junction left unmatched. The CDR3 region is CASRLAGGLYEQYF. The DNA for the CDR3 is TGTGCCAGTAGACTAGCGGGAGGTCTCTACGAGCAGTACTTC.

This clone was recorded a few times. This sequence joins TRBV2 and TRBJ2-1, with TRBD2 matching 11 bases. CDR1 is SNHLY, CDR2 FYNNEI, per germline. The CDR3 contains 16 residues. Unmatched junction bases numbered 7, after V lost 5 bases and J lost 4 bases. CDR3 in DNA: TGTGCCAGCAGTCAAACCGGGACTAGCGGATACAATGAGCAGTTCTTC. Its translation: CASSQTGTSGYNEQFF.

V gene TRBV7-9 combines with J gene TRBJ1-5; 7 bases line up with TRBD1. Germline V CDR1 and CDR2: SEHNR, FQNEAQ (reference sequence). The J segment lost 9 bases and the V segment lost 5 bases, leaving 7 bases of the junction unmatched. This CDR3 spans 13 amino acids. The CDR3 is CASSPLTGRPQHF. The CDR3, as DNA: TGTGCCAGCAGCCCGCTGACAGGGCGGCCCCAGCATTTT.

This rearrangement joins TRBV7-9 to TRBJ1-2; possibly TRBD1 for D (5 bases). V lost 3 bases to trimming and J lost 3 bases, with 17 bases between them. This CDR3 spans 16 amino acids. Germline loops: CDR1 SEHNR, CDR2 FQNEAQ (reference sequence). The CDR3 DNA is TGTGCCAGCAGCTTGGGTTTCCGGGGGATTGACTATGGCTACACCTTC. Residues: CASSLGFRGIDYGYTF.

This clone appeared a few times. The chain is built from TRBV7-9 and TRBJ2-7; TRBD1 agrees at 9 bases. Trimming cost V 5 bases and J 2 bases; bases outside gene matches: 4. Germline V lookup: CDR1 SEHNR, CDR2 FQNEAQ (reference sequence). The CDR3 has 14 amino acids. The CDR3: CASSAWDRAYEQYF. The CDR3 nucleotides read TGTGCCAGCAGCGCCTGGGACAGGGCCTACGAGCAGTACTTC. The full variable domain, in which reference TRBV7-9 and TRBJ2-7 provide the parts outside the CDR3, is DTGVSQNPRHKITKRGQNVTFRCDPISEHNRLYWYRQTLGQGPEFLTYFQNEAQLEKSRLLSDRFSAERPKGSFSTLEIQRTEQGDSAMYLCASSAWDRAYEQYFGPGTRLTVT.

The V gene is TRBV5-1, the J gene TRBJ2-1; D possibly corresponds to TRBD1 (5 bases). The germline gives CDR1 SGHRS, CDR2 YFSETQ. Trimming took off 0 bases at V and 6 bases at J, with 10 bases between the two ends. The CDR3 spans 14 residues. This CDR3 reads CASSLDRWGNEQFF. The CDR3 bases are TGCGCCAGCAGCTTGGACAGGTGGGGCAATGAGCAGTTCTTC.

CDR3 bases: TGTGCCAGCAGTTTGCGACAGGGCGCCACTGAAGCTTTCTTT. This encodes CASSLRQGATEAFF. The genes are TRBV27 and TRBJ1-1; TRBD1 matches 7 bases. This CDR3 has 14 residues. Germline lookup yields CDR1 MNHEY and CDR2 SMNVEV (reference sequence). V lost 3 bases and J lost 4; bases outside the gene matches: 5.

This clone was seen a few times. This CDR3 reads CASSGVQGVNTGELFF. DNA of the CDR3: TGCGCCAGCAGCGGGGTCCAGGGGGTCAACACCGGGGAGCTGTTTTTT. The chain recombines TRBV5-1 with TRBJ2-2, with TRBD1 matching over 7 bases. Germline V gene sequence: CDR1 SGHRS, CDR2 YFSETQ. V lost 4 bases and J lost 2; bases outside the gene matches: 8. The CDR3 is 16 amino acids.

The V and J genes are TRBV5-6 and TRBJ1-2; perhaps TRBD1 as D (6 bases). V was clipped by 2 bases and J by 10 bases, with 12 bases between them. The germline gives CDR1 SGHDT, CDR2 YYEEEE. The CDR3 totals 12 residues. In DNA, the CDR3 is TGTGCCAGCAGCTTCGCTCAGGGGACCTACACCTTC. This encodes CASSFAQGTYTF.

This clone turned up a few times. The chain is built from TRBV4-1 and TRBJ1-6, with a tentative D call TRBD1 (6 bases). CDR1 and CDR2 (germline): MGHRA, YSYEKL. Trimming cost V 1 base and J 5 bases, with 15 bases left between them. The length of the CDR3 is 17 residues. This CDR3 reads CASSQATQGANNSPLHF. DNA for the CDR3: TGCGCCAGCAGCCAAGCGACACAGGGAGCAAATAATTCACCCCTCCACTTT.

A few counts support this clone. This chain links TRBV5-1 with TRBJ2-7, with 8 positions matching TRBD2. The CDR3 has 16 residues. J was trimmed by 0 bases and V by 4 bases; bases with no gene match: 9. The germline V gene has CDR1 SGHRS and CDR2 YFSETQ. In DNA form, the CDR3 reads TGCGCCAGCAGCATCGGAACGGGGGGGAGCTCCTACGAGCAGTACTTC. It codes for CASSIGTGGSSYEQYF.

The rearrangement joins TRBV5-1 to TRBJ1-4; the D gene is possibly TRBD1 (5 bases). Per germline, CDR1 SGHRS and CDR2 YFSETQ. Trimming shortened V by 4 bases and J by 2 bases, and 9 bases separated the two germline ends. CDR3 length: 14 amino acids. The CDR3 DNA reads TGCGCCAGCAGCCGGGGGTTGACTAATGAAAAACTGTTTTTT. It is translated as CASSRGLTNEKLFF.

This clone appeared a few times. This chain links TRBV19 with TRBJ1-1; D not resolved. Germline assignment: CDR1 LNHDA and CDR2 SQIVND (reference sequence). Trimming removed 9 bases from V and 4 bases from J, with 15 bases in between. The CDR3 is 13 amino acids. DNA of the CDR3: TGTGCCAGCTCTCAGAACCCGGGCACTGAAGCTTTCTTT. As protein: CASSQNPGTEAFF.

With regard to this clone: The sample carries other DNA sequences with the same CDR3. This chain connects TRBV6-5 to TRBJ2-7, with D possibly TRBD1 on 5 matching bases. Germline V CDR1 and CDR2: MNHEY, SVGAGI. This CDR3 has 13 amino acids. The V end was cut by 0 bases, the J end by 4 bases, with 7 bases between. CDR3 loop: CASSYSTAYEQYF. CDR3 DNA sequence: TGTGCCAGCAGTTACTCGACAGCTTACGAGCAGTACTTC.

The V and J genes are TRBV6-6 and TRBJ2-7; D is perhaps TRBD2 (6 bases). The CDR3 spans 14 residues. In germline, CDR1 is MNHNY, CDR2 SVGAGI (reference sequence). V was cut by 6 bases and J by 1 base, with 13 bases left in between. This chain's CDR3 is CASSPGTVSYEQYF. CDR3 bases: TGTGCCAGCAGCCCTGGGACTGTTTCCTACGAGCAGTACTTC.

This clone was seen only a few times. CDR3 residues: CASSLGTSLAAGELFF. The CDR3 DNA reads as TGTGCCAGCAGCTTAGGAACCAGCCTAGCGGCCGGGGAGCTGTTTTTT. The rearrangement joins TRBV11-2 to TRBJ2-2, with 7 bases fitting TRBD2. This CDR3 has 16 amino acids. Germline-derived CDR1 and CDR2 are SGHAT and FQNNGV. After removal of 1 base from V and 6 bases from J, the junction contained 8 bases not matched to a gene. The whole variable domain, remainder taken from reference TRBV11-2 and TRBJ2-2, is EAGVAQSPRYKIIEKRQSVAFWCNPISGHATLYWYQQILGQGPKLLIQFQNNGVVDDSQLPKDRFSAERLKGVDSTLKIQPAKLEDSAVYLCASSLGTSLAAGELFFGEGSRLTVL.

This clone was detected a few times. The chain recombines TRBV7-9 with TRBJ1-2, with D possibly matching TRBD1 (5 bases). This CDR3 has 12 amino acids. V was shortened by 5 bases and J by 8 bases, with 12 bases between the two germline ends. Germline V gene sequence: CDR1 SEHNR, CDR2 FQNEAQ (reference sequence). CDR3: CASSPTEGGYTF. The CDR3 region has the DNA TGTGCCAGCAGCCCGACAGAAGGAGGCTACACCTTC.

The gene calls are TRBV13 and TRBJ2-3, with TRBD2 matching over 13 bases. V gave up 5 bases and J gave up 4 bases; unmatched junction bases: 6. The V gene's germline CDR1 is PRHDT and CDR2 FYEKMQ (reference sequence). The CDR3 loop spans 16 amino acids. In DNA form, the CDR3 reads TGTGCCAGCAGCCCTGGACTAGCGGGGGAGGCAGATACGCAGTATTTT. It specifies CASSPGLAGEADTQYF.

This clone occurred a few times. The chain joins TRBV7-9 to TRBJ2-1; D is uncertain. The germline gives CDR1 SEHNR, CDR2 FQNEAQ (reference sequence). The germline V and J ends were trimmed by 1 base and 10 bases, with 8 bases remaining between them. The CDR3 length is 12 residues. CDR3 sequence reads: CASSLVTPEQFF. The CDR3 nucleotides read TGTGCCAGCAGCTTAGTGACTCCGGAGCAGTTCTTC. Looking up the rest from reference TRBV7-9 and TRBJ2-1 gives the full variable domain: DTGVSQNPRHKITKRGQNVTFRCDPISEHNRLYWYRQTLGQGPEFLTYFQNEAQLEKSRLLSDRFSAERPKGSFSTLEIQRTEQGDSAMYLCASSLVTPEQFFGPGTRLTVL.

The chain is built from TRBV5-1 and TRBJ2-3; tentatively, D is TRBD1 (5 bases). The V gene lost 5 bases and the J gene lost 0 bases, with 13 bases spanning the gap. The CDR3 runs to 15 residues. Germline V CDR1 and CDR2: SGHRS, YFSETQ. The CDR3 sequence: CASSAGIPSTDTQYF. The CDR3, as DNA: TGCGCCAGCAGTGCAGGGATTCCTAGCACAGATACGCAGTATTTT.

This chain connects TRBV30 to TRBJ1-6, with 7 bases that match TRBD1. The J segment lost 10 bases and the V segment lost 0 bases, leaving 9 bases of the junction unmatched. The CDR3 has 15 amino acids. In germline, CDR1 is GTSNPN, CDR2 SVGIG (reference sequence). In DNA, the CDR3 is TGTGCCTGGAGTGTTAGGGCACAGGGGAACTCACCCCTCCACTTT. Translating gives CAWSVRAQGNSPLHF.